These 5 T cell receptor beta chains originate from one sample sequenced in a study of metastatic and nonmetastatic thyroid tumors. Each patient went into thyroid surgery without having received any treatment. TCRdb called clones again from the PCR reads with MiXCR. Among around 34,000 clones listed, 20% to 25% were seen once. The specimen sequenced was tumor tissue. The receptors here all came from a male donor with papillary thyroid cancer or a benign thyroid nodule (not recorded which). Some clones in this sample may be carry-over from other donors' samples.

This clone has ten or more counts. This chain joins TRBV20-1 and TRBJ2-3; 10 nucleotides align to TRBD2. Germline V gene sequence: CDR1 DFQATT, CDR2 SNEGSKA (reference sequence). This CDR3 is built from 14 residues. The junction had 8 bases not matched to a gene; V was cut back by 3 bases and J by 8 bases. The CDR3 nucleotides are TGCAGTGCTAGTCCTAGCGGGAGATTTGGTACGCAGTATTTT. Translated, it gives CSASPSGRFGTQYF.

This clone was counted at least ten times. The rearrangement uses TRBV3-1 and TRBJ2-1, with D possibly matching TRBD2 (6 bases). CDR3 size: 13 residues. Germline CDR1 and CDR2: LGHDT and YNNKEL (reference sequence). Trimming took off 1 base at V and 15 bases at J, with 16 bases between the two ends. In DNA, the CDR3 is TGTGCCAGCAGCCAAGCGGGGACGGGAGTCCTGTTCTTC. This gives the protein CASSQAGTGVLFF.

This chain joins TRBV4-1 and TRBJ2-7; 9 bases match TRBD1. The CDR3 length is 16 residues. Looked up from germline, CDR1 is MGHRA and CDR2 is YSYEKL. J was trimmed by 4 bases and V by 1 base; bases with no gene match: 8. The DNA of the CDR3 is TGCGCCAGCAGCCAAGTGTTCGGGACAGGGTGGTACGAGCAGTACTTC. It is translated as CASSQVFGTGWYEQYF.

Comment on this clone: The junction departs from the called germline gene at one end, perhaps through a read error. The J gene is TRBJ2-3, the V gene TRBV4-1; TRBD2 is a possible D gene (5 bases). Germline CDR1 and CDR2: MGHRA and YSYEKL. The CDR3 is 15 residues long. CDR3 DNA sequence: TGCGCCAGCAGTCGGTTGGCAGCTAGCACAGATGCGCAGTATTTT. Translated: CASSRLAASTDAQYF.

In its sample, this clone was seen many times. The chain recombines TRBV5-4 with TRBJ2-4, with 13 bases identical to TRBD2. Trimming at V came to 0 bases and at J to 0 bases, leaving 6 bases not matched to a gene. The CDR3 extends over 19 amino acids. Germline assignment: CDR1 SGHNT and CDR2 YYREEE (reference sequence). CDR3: CASSLARTSGRVAKNIQYF. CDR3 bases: TGTGCCAGCAGCTTGGCACGGACTAGCGGGAGAGTAGCCAAAAACATTCAGTACTTC.